This T cell receptor (beta chain) was observed in a study of shared clonotypes between healthy human individuals. CDR1 is KGHSH and CDR2 is LQKENI in the germline V gene. The CDR3 covers 18 residues. Trimming removed 2 bases at V and 2 bases at J, with 22 bases between. Some clones are missing from TCRdb's copy, which holds only in-frame ones; the method was immunoSEQ multiplex PCR. This sample carries about 450,000 clones, about 76% of them seen once, and the ten largest clones take around 14%. Sequenced sample: PBMCs. This TCR came from a woman aged 40 to 50 in good health. Some clones in this sample may be carry-over from other donors' samples. The chain is built from TRBV18 and TRBJ2-7, with D perhaps matching TRBD1 or TRBD2 (8 bases each). CDR3 coding DNA: TGTGCCAGCTCACCAAGCGCGGGAGGACAGGGCATCGCCTACGAGCAGTACTTC. Its protein product is CASSPSAGGQGIAYEQYF.